The 32 T cell receptor beta chains below all came from one sample that was sequenced in a study of beta chain features in type 1 diabetes. Expressed TCRB transcripts were sequenced after all isolated RNA was converted to cDNA. Sequencing used immunoSEQ multiplex PCR; TCRdb keeps in-frame clones, though not all of them. The sample holds approximately 120,000 clones; almost 40% are singletons and the top ten take approximately 0.065%. The specimen sequenced was stem cell memory CD4+ T cells from blood. These receptors originate from a woman aged 18-29 years in good health.

The chain combines TRBV7-9 with TRBJ2-1; 11 bases agree with TRBD2. The CDR3 extends over 15 amino acids. Germline V gene sequence: CDR1 SEHNR, CDR2 FQNEAQ (reference sequence). After removal of 1 base from V and 7 bases from J, the junction contained 3 bases not matched to a gene. CDR3 nucleotides: TGTGCCAGCAGCTTAGGACTAGCGGGGTCGAATGAGCAGTTCTTC. It specifies CASSLGLAGSNEQFF.

This clone was recorded a few times. The chain recombines TRBV18 with TRBJ1-1; no reliable D call. Between the trimmed V and J ends, which lost 5 bases and 3 bases, there was a span of 16 bases. The CDR3 is 15 residues long. Germline V gene lookup returns CDR1 KGHSH and CDR2 LQKENI. Here the CDR3 reads CASSVPPSGYTEAFF. The CDR3 DNA reads TGTGCCAGCTCAGTACCGCCAAGCGGGTACACTGAAGCTTTCTTT.

The V and J genes are TRBV7-6 and TRBJ2-2; 7 nucleotides match TRBD1. The CDR3 totals 15 residues. Unmatched junction bases numbered 2, after V lost 3 bases and J lost 1 base. Germline-derived CDR1 and CDR2 are SGHVS and FNYEAQ. The CDR3 DNA follows: TGTGCCAGCAGCTTTCGGACAGGGAACACCGGGGAGCTGTTTTTT. This gives the protein CASSFRTGNTGELFF. The variable domain in full, with the rest retrieved from reference TRBV7-6 and TRBJ2-2, is GAGVSQSPRYKVTKRGQDVALRCDPISGHVSLYWYRQALGQGPEFLTYFNYEAQQDKSGLPNDRFSAERPEGSISTLTIQRTEQRDSAMYRCASSFRTGNTGELFFGEGSRLTVL.

This clone was detected only a few times. The chain links TRBV6-5 to TRBJ1-2; D remains unclear. CDR3 length: 12 amino acids. From germline, CDR1 is MNHEY and CDR2 SVGAGI. Deletions cut 6 bases from V and 8 bases from J, with 13 bases between. The CDR3: CASSPSRGGYTF. CDR3 in DNA: TGTGCCAGCAGCCCGAGCCGAGGGGGCTACACCTTC.

This chain joins TRBV27 and TRBJ1-5, with 9 bases matching TRBD1. The germline CDR1 and CDR2 sequences are MNHEY and SMNVEV (reference sequence). The CDR3 is made up of 15 amino acids. Germline trimming cut 5 bases from V and 1 base from J; bases unmatched to any gene: 3. CDR3 protein: CASSRTGVSNQPQHF. CDR3 nucleotide sequence: TGTGCCAGCAGTAGGACAGGGGTCAGCAATCAGCCCCAGCATTTT.

The gene calls are TRBV15 and TRBJ2-4, with D possibly matching TRBD1 (7 bases). This CDR3 has 15 amino acids. Deletions cut 0 bases from V and 11 bases from J, with 17 bases between. Germline CDR1 reads LNHNV; CDR2 reads YYDKDF (reference sequence). Here the CDR3 reads CATSRELGQGGVQYF. The CDR3 DNA reads as TGTGCCACCAGCAGAGAGCTAGGGCAGGGGGGTGTTCAGTACTTC.

This clone has more than one count but fewer than ten. This sequence joins TRBV7-8 and TRBJ2-2; TRBD2 agrees at 11 bases. Germline V CDR1 and CDR2: SGHVS, FQNEAQ. Trimming at V came to 1 base and at J to 6 bases, leaving 4 bases not matched to a gene. The CDR3 is 16 residues long. CDR3 sequence: CASSLGASGRSGELFF. DNA for the CDR3: TGTGCCAGCAGCTTAGGGGCTAGCGGGAGGTCCGGGGAGCTGTTTTTT.

This rearrangement joins TRBV6-4 to TRBJ1-2, with unresolved D. Trimming pared 2 bases from V and 5 bases from J, leaving 9 bases between. Germline V gene lookup returns CDR1 MRHNA and CDR2 SNTAGT. This CDR3 has 13 residues. The CDR3 DNA reads TGTGCCAGCAGTGACGTGGGGAGTTATGGCTACACCTTC. This encodes CASSDVGSYGYTF.

This clone was seen a few times. The chain employs TRBV5-4 and TRBJ1-1; tentatively, D is TRBD1 (6 bases). Germline CDR1 and CDR2: SGHNT and YYREEE (reference sequence). Trimming removed 2 bases at V and 2 bases at J, with 13 bases between. The length of the CDR3 is 15 residues. CDR3 protein: CASSFLDRTNTEAFF. CDR3 DNA sequence: TGTGCCAGCAGCTTCCTCGACAGGACTAACACTGAAGCTTTCTTT.

This clone occurred a few times. This chain connects TRBV11-2 to TRBJ2-1; 10 positions match TRBD2. The CDR3 has 14 residues. The germline gives CDR1 SGHAT, CDR2 FQNNGV. V was clipped by 10 bases and J by 7 bases; unmatched bases: 10. The CDR3 DNA reads TGTGCCATAATAGCGGGAGGAAGTAGTAATGAGCAGTTCTTC. This codes for CAIIAGGSSNEQFF.

J is TRBJ2-1 and V is TRBV5-1, with a weak D call TRBD2 (5 bases). The germline V and J ends were trimmed by 4 bases and 10 bases, with 12 bases remaining between them. The germline V gene encodes CDR1 SGHRS and CDR2 YFSETQ. The CDR3 runs 12 residues. This chain's CDR3 is CASSHRTPEQFF. The CDR3 nucleotides read TGCGCCAGCAGCCATAGGACTCCAGAGCAGTTCTTC. Based on the CDR3 plus reference TRBV5-1 and TRBJ2-1, the full variable domain is KAGVTQTPRYLIKTRGQQVTLSCSPISGHRSVSWYQQTPGQGLQFLFEYFSETQRNKGNFPGRFSGRQFSNSRSEMNVSTLELGDSALYLCASSHRTPEQFFGPGTRLTVL.

This chain joins TRBV5-1 and TRBJ2-2, with 7 bases identical to TRBD1. With V trimmed by 9 bases and J by 0 bases, 2 bases remained unmatched. Per the germline V gene, CDR1 is SGHRS and CDR2 is YFSETQ. The CDR3 has 13 residues. The CDR3 nucleotides read TGCGCCACCGGGACAGCGAACACCGGGGAGCTGTTTTTT. This gives the protein CATGTANTGELFF. The whole variable domain, filled in from reference TRBV5-1 and TRBJ2-2, reads KAGVTQTPRYLIKTRGQQVTLSCSPISGHRSVSWYQQTPGQGLQFLFEYFSETQRNKGNFPGRFSGRQFSNSRSEMNVSTLELGDSALYLCATGTANTGELFFGEGSRLTVL.

The chain has TRBV7-8 and TRBJ2-7; 9 bases are shared with TRBD1. Per germline, CDR1 SGHVS and CDR2 FQNEAQ. Trimming removed 1 base from V and 7 bases from J; junction bases left unmatched: 8. This CDR3 is 15 amino acids long. CDR3 protein: CASSLVTGGFGEQYF. The CDR3 DNA reads TGTGCCAGCAGCTTAGTCACAGGGGGCTTTGGGGAGCAGTACTTC.

This clone was seen a few times. The chain is built from TRBV15 and TRBJ1-5, with D uncertain. Germline CDR1 and CDR2: LNHNV and YYDKDF (reference sequence). The V end was cut by 5 bases, the J end by 9 bases, with 11 bases between. The CDR3 spans 12 residues. CDR3 sequence: CATSSEFGPQHF. CDR3 in DNA: TGTGCCACCAGCTCCGAATTCGGGCCCCAGCATTTT.

CDR3 nucleotides: TGTGCCAGCAGTTTTCTCGGGAGTAACCACGAGCAGTACTTC. Its translation: CASSFLGSNHEQYF. The V call is TRBV27, the J call TRBJ2-7, with D possibly matching TRBD2 (6 bases). V lost 3 bases to trimming and J lost 5 bases, with 14 bases between them. There are 14 residues in the CDR3. In germline, CDR1 is MNHEY, CDR2 SMNVEV (reference sequence).

V is TRBV6-6 and J is TRBJ1-1; D gene uncertain. CDR1 and CDR2 from the germline V gene are MNHNY and SVGAGI (reference sequence). V lost 2 bases, J lost 5 bases, and 9 bases lay in between. There are 13 residues in the CDR3. The CDR3 DNA reads as TGTGCCAGCAGTTACCTAGCCGTTACTGAAGCTTTCTTT. Protein product: CASSYLAVTEAFF.

This clone has a handful of counts. The V and J genes are TRBV7-9 and TRBJ2-7, with 9 bases identical to TRBD2. V was clipped by 1 base and J by 5 bases; unmatched bases: 12. The CDR3 covers 17 residues. Germline V gene lookup returns CDR1 SEHNR and CDR2 FQNEAQ (reference sequence). The CDR3 loop is CASSLVPGTSFLHEQYF. CDR3 bases: TGTGCCAGCAGCTTAGTCCCCGGGACTAGCTTCCTCCACGAGCAGTACTTC.

V gene TRBV6-1 combines with J gene TRBJ2-1; 9 bases match TRBD2. The J segment lost 4 bases and the V segment lost 8 bases, leaving 0 bases of the junction unmatched. CDR3 size: 12 residues. Per germline, CDR1 MNHNS and CDR2 SASEGT. The DNA for the CDR3 is TGTGCCAGCCTAGCGGGATACAATGAGCAGTTCTTC. This encodes CASLAGYNEQFF.

This rearrangement joins TRBV4-3 to TRBJ2-7; D is ambiguous. The CDR3 consists of 12 residues. Trimming stripped 3 bases from V and 3 bases from J, with 6 bases between. Germline-derived CDR1 and CDR2 are LGHNA and YSLEER. Here the CDR3 DNA reads TGCGCCAGCAGCCATGGCTTCTACGAGCAGTACTTC. The encoded protein is CASSHGFYEQYF.

This clone was found a few times. The chain carries TRBV7-9 and TRBJ1-4, with TRBD1 matching over 8 bases. J lost 1 base, V lost 5 bases, and 6 bases had no gene match. Looked up from germline, CDR1 is SEHNR and CDR2 is FQNEAQ (reference sequence). This CDR3 is 16 amino acids long. CDR3 sequence reads: CASSPGQGLTNEKLFF. The CDR3 DNA reads as TGTGCCAGCAGCCCTGGACAGGGCTTAACTAATGAAAAACTGTTTTTT. Looking up the rest from reference TRBV7-9 and TRBJ1-4 gives the full variable domain: DTGVSQNPRHKITKRGQNVTFRCDPISEHNRLYWYRQTLGQGPEFLTYFQNEAQLEKSRLLSDRFSAERPKGSFSTLEIQRTEQGDSAMYLCASSPGQGLTNEKLFFGSGTQLSVL.

This clone occurred once. The CDR3 is CASSPDSPYSGNTIYF. The CDR3 DNA reads TGTGCCAGCAGCCCAGACAGCCCTTACTCTGGAAACACCATATATTTT. This rearrangement joins TRBV2 to TRBJ1-3; D is perhaps TRBD1 (5 bases). From germline, CDR1 is SNHLY and CDR2 FYNNEI. The length of the CDR3 is 16 residues. The germline V and J ends were trimmed by 6 bases and 0 bases, with 15 bases remaining between them.

The chain links TRBV9 to TRBJ2-1, with a tentative D call TRBD2 (6 bases). Per germline, CDR1 SGDLS and CDR2 YYNGEE. With 0 bases removed from V and 3 bases from J, the gap between germline ends came to 16 bases. The CDR3 totals 17 residues. CDR3 protein: CASSVGPLLAYYNEQFF. CDR3 coding DNA: TGTGCCAGCAGCGTAGGTCCACTCCTAGCGTACTACAATGAGCAGTTCTTC.

The V and J genes are TRBV28 and TRBJ1-2, with D maybe TRBD1 (6 bases). The CDR3 loop spans 13 amino acids. Germline V gene data show CDR1 as MDHEN and CDR2 as SYDVKM. Trimming took 5 bases from V and 8 from J, leaving 15 bases between them. CDR3 nucleotides: TGTGCCAGCAGTGACCCCACAGGGAAGGGCTACACCTTC. Its protein product is CASSDPTGKGYTF.

The chain employs TRBV11-2 and TRBJ2-7; 7 bases agree with TRBD1. The length of the CDR3 is 13 residues. With V trimmed by 3 bases and J by 12 bases, 11 bases remained unmatched. CDR1 is SGHAT and CDR2 is FQNNGV in the germline V gene. The CDR3, as DNA: TGTGCCAGCAGCTTCTCGGTGACAGGGCTCCTGTACTTC. Its protein is CASSFSVTGLLYF.

This sequence joins TRBV6-1 and TRBJ2-7, with a weak D call TRBD2 (6 bases). The CDR3 is 15 residues long. Deletions cut 4 bases from V and 6 bases from J, with 19 bases between. The germline V gene encodes CDR1 MNHNS and CDR2 SASEGT. The CDR3 protein is CASSATGTGTFEQYF. CDR3 nucleotides: TGTGCCAGCAGTGCGACCGGGACTGGGACCTTCGAGCAGTACTTC.

Note on this clone: One junction end disagrees with the germline gene, perhaps due to a read error. The CDR3 DNA is TGTGCCAGCAGCTCTCCGGGACTAGCGGGAGGCCACAACTTC. This encodes CASSSPGLAGGHNF. V is TRBV5-6 and J is TRBJ2-4, with 15 positions matching TRBD2. Looked up from germline, CDR1 is SGHDT and CDR2 is YYEEEE. The CDR3 is 14 amino acids.

The rearrangement uses TRBV30 and TRBJ1-3; 7 bases are a match to TRBD1. CDR3 length: 15 residues. V lost 2 bases and J lost 4; bases outside the gene matches: 8. Germline V CDR1 and CDR2: GTSNPN, SVGIG (reference sequence). This CDR3 is CAWSKTGTAGNTIYF. In nucleotides, the CDR3 is TGTGCCTGGAGTAAAACCGGGACAGCCGGAAACACCATATATTTT.

The CDR3 is CASSPRDREGYSNQPQHF. DNA of the CDR3: TGTGCCAGCTCACCACGGGACAGGGAGGGGTATAGCAATCAGCCCCAGCATTTT. The rearrangement uses TRBV18 and TRBJ1-5; TRBD1 matches at 9 bases. Per germline, CDR1 KGHSH and CDR2 LQKENI. V lost 1 base, J lost 0 bases, and 7 bases stayed unmatched. This CDR3 comprises 18 residues.

The gene calls are TRBV29-1 and TRBJ1-5; D perhaps matches TRBD1 (5 bases). The V and J ends lost 4 bases and 1 base respectively, with 8 bases between them. The CDR3 length is 13 residues. CDR1 is SQVTM and CDR2 is ANQGSEA in the germline V gene. As DNA, the CDR3 is TGCAGCGTTGCGGGGGGAAGCAATCAGCCCCAGCATTTT. This sequence encodes CSVAGGSNQPQHF.

In its sample, this clone was seen a few times. V gene TRBV9 combines with J gene TRBJ1-5; D not resolved. Trimming cost V 3 bases and J 2 bases, with 9 bases left between them. The CDR3 loop spans 14 amino acids. CDR1 and CDR2 from the germline V gene are SGDLS and YYNGEE. The CDR3 coding sequence is TGTGCCAGCAGCGGAGACATGGGCAATCAGCCCCAGCATTTT. This gives the protein CASSGDMGNQPQHF.

This clone was seen more than once but under ten times. J is TRBJ2-1 and V is TRBV9; TRBD2 agrees at 10 bases. This CDR3 contains 15 residues. Germline V gene data show CDR1 as SGDLS and CDR2 as YYNGEE. V shed 3 bases and J 9 bases; nucleotides not matched to a gene: 9. CDR3 residues: CASSGLAGVVGEQFF. CDR3 coding DNA: TGTGCCAGCAGCGGGCTAGCGGGAGTCGTCGGTGAGCAGTTCTTC.

This clone was counted only a few times. The chain combines TRBV7-3 with TRBJ2-1, with 8 nucleotides matching TRBD2. This CDR3 is built from 19 residues. Germline V gene data show CDR1 as SGHTA and CDR2 as FQGTGA. The ends lost 2 bases at V and 4 bases at J; junction bases unmatched: 16. DNA of the CDR3: TGTGCCAGCAGCTTATATCTTTTTACGGGACTAGGTCGATACAATGAGCAGTTCTTC. This codes for CASSLYLFTGLGRYNEQFF.